Detailed here is one T cell receptor (beta chain). When samples were unsorted, some 84 million PBMCs were used for genomic DNA. Profiling relied on immunoSEQ multiplex PCR, and the TCRdb table lists in-frame clones only, not all of them. The sample yields about 490,000 clones, less than 80% seen once. The data derive from a study of shared clonotypes between healthy human individuals. The CDR3 contains 14 residues. CDR1 SGHDT and CDR2 YYEEEE come from the germline V gene. V was clipped by 4 bases and J by 4 bases; unmatched bases: 6. Source material: PBMCs. The V call is TRBV5-6, the J call TRBJ2-7, with 9 bases fitting TRBD2. The receptor's source is a woman aged 40-49 years in good health. Some clones in this sample may be carry-over from other donors' samples. The CDR3 sequence: CASSRGGRGYEQYF. CDR3 DNA sequence: TGTGCCAGCAGCCGCGGCGGGAGGGGTTACGAGCAGTACTTC.